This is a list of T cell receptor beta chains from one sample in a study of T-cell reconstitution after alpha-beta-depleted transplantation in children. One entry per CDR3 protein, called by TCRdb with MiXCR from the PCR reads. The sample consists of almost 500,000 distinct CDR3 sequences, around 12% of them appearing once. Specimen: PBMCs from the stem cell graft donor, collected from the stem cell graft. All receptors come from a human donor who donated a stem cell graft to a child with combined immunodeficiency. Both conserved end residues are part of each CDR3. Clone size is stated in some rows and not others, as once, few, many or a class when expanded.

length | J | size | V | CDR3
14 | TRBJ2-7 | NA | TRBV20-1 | CSAERSRGSYEQYF
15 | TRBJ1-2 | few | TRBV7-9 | CASSYLEGPDYGYTF
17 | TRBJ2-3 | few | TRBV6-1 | CASSRFPGLSSEDTQYF
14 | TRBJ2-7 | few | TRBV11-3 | CASSPGRRVHEQYF
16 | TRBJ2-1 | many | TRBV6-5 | CASSYPGTSGSNGQFF
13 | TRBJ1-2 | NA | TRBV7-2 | CASSFRHHYGYTF
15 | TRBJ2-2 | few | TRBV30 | CALYATTGGTGELFF
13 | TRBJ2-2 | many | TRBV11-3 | CASQDTLGGELFF
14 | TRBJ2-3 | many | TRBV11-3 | CASSLGLSSDTQYF
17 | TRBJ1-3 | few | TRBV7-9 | CASSNPRLLAWGDTIYF
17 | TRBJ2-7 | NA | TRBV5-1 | CASSQVVGRGHSYEQYF
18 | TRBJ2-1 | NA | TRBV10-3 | CAISEGTSGGRSYNEQFF
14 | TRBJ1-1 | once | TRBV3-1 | CASSQVGSGSEAFF
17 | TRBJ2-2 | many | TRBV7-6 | CASSSQGTVSNTGELFF
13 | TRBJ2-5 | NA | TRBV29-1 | CSVAWTRGETQYF
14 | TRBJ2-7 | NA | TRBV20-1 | CSARSGLSSYEQYF
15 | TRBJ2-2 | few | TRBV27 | CASSAGFYNTGELFF
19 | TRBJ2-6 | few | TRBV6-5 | CASSSDRVVGPSGANVLTF
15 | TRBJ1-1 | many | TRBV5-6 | CASSLTGPLGTEAFF
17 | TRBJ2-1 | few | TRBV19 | CASSIPTPGTGGWEQFF
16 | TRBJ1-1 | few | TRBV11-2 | CASSPLTGLLNTEAFF
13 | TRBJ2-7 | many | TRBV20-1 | CSARRTGYHEQYF
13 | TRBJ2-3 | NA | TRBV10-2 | CASSPTSLDTQYF
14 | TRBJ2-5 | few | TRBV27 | CASSHSGRGETQYF
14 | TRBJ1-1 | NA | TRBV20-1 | CSARDRMTGIEAFF
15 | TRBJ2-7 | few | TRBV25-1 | CASTRDRGLSYEQYF
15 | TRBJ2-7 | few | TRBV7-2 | CASSRTSGSTYEQYF
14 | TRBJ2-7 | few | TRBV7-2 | CASSLVKGSYEQYF
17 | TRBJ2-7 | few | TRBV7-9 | CASSYNPRTGSYYEQYF
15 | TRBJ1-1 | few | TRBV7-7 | CASSLPPRKDTEAFF
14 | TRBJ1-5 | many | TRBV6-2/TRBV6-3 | CASRKLYSNQPQHF
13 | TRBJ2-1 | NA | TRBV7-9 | CASSLGGTNEQFF
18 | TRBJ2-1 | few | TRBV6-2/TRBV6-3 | CASSKGLAGGISYNEQFF
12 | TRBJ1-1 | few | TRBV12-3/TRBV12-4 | CASAFGGTEAFF
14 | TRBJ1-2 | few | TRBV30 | CAWSGQLANYGYTF
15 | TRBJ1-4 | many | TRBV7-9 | CASSSPGTGNEKLFF
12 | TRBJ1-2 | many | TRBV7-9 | CASSGGDYGYTF
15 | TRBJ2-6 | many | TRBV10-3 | CAIDDRDSGANVLTF
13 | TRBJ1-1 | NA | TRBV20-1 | CSAPKRMNTEAFF